One sample yielded the 8 T cell receptor beta chains listed below, sequenced in a study of shared clonotypes between healthy human individuals. Naive CD8 cells comprised CD45RO-negative, CCR7-positively selected cells, excluding terminally differentiated effector memory CD45RA+ cells. Sequencing was performed with immunoSEQ multiplex PCR; in TCRdb, only in-frame clones are kept and a portion is missing. The sample shows about 610,000 clones, roughly 95% of them seen only once. What was sequenced was naive CD8+ T cells sorted from blood. Receptor source: a woman aged 25 to 39 in good health.

V is TRBV25-1 and J is TRBJ1-4; D possibly corresponds to TRBD1 (6 bases). V was pared by 5 bases and J by 2 bases, with 9 bases between. Per the germline V gene, CDR1 is MGHDK and CDR2 is SYGVNS. CDR3 length equals 14 residues. This CDR3 reads CASSLQGTNEKLFF. As DNA, the CDR3 is TGTGCCAGCAGTTTACAGGGCACTAATGAAAAACTGTTTTTT.

The chain combines TRBV6-5 with TRBJ2-7; unclear D gene. V dropped 7 bases and J dropped 2 bases, with 9 bases sitting between them. The CDR3 totals 12 residues. Germline CDR1 is MNHEY and CDR2 is SVGAGI. CDR3 protein: CASTDHPYEQYF. The CDR3 DNA reads as TGTGCCAGCACTGACCACCCCTACGAGCAGTACTTC.

Comments on this clone: This CDR3 is also generated by other DNA sequences in the sample. The rearrangement uses TRBV2 and TRBJ2-2, with D unresolved. This CDR3 has 11 residues. Germline-derived CDR1 and CDR2 are SNHLY and FYNNEI. Deletions cut 8 bases from V and 3 bases from J, with 4 bases between. The CDR3 region has the DNA TGTGCCAGCCGGTACACCGGGGAGCTGTTTTTT. Translating gives CASRYTGELFF.

This chain connects TRBV14 to TRBJ2-1; D remains unclear. V was trimmed by 5 bases and J by 0 bases, leaving 14 bases between them. Germline lookup yields CDR1 SGHDN and CDR2 FVKESK. This CDR3 has 16 amino acids. CDR3 DNA sequence: TGTGCCAGCAGCGCCCCACTTGCGGCCTCCTACAATGAGCAGTTCTTC. Amino acids: CASSAPLAASYNEQFF.

This chain links TRBV28 with TRBJ2-1; TRBD2 matches 7 bases. CDR1 is MDHEN, CDR2 SYDVKM, per germline. The CDR3 has 14 residues. V shed 5 bases and J 9 bases; nucleotides not matched to a gene: 10. The CDR3 is CASSETPGGTEQFF. The CDR3 nucleotides are TGTGCCAGCAGTGAGACCCCGGGAGGTACTGAGCAGTTCTTC.

V is TRBV5-6 and J is TRBJ2-7, with 7 bases lining up with TRBD1. CDR3 length: 11 residues. Trimming cost V 6 bases and J 5 bases; bases outside gene matches: 2. Germline V gene sequence: CDR1 SGHDT, CDR2 YYEEEE. The CDR3 here is CASTTGNEQYF. The CDR3 nucleotides are TGTGCCAGCACGACAGGGAACGAGCAGTACTTC.

The chain combines TRBV28 with TRBJ2-1; tentatively, D is TRBD2 (6 bases). Germline CDR1 MDHEN, CDR2 SYDVKM. The V and J ends lost 3 bases and 5 bases respectively, with 14 bases between them. CDR3 length equals 15 residues. CDR3 amino acids: CASSFGRDLHNEQFF. As DNA, the CDR3 is TGTGCCAGCAGTTTTGGGCGGGACTTGCACAATGAGCAGTTCTTC.

The chain employs TRBV28 and TRBJ2-3; tentative D call: TRBD2 (6 bases). Germline assignment: CDR1 MDHEN and CDR2 SYDVKM. The CDR3 sequence is 15 residues long. Trimming left V 6 bases short and J 2 bases short, with 15 bases between. CDR3 in DNA: TGTGCCAGCAGATCACCTAGCGTCCCCACAGATACGCAGTATTTT. This gives the protein CASRSPSVPTDTQYF. Variable domain in full (rest from reference TRBV28 and TRBJ2-3): DVKVTQSSRYLVKRTGEKVFLECVQDMDHENMFWYRQDPGLGLRLIYFSYDVKMKEKGDIPEGYSVSREKKERFSLILESASTNQTSMYLCASRSPSVPTDTQYFGPGTRLTVL.